The text below deals with one T cell receptor beta chain. Donors were healthy HIV-negative adults without recently reported acute infections or vaccinations. The data were produced by immunoSEQ multiplex PCR, yet TCRdb's version contains in-frame clones alone and is incomplete. The sample contains hundreds of thousands of clones, around 74% of which appear only once. The source of the sample is a study of shared clonotypes between healthy human individuals. Looking at the study overall: The plates for each donor numbered three CD4 naive, three CD4 memory, two CD8 naive and one CD8 memory.

The TCR was taken from a woman in her twenties or thirties in good health. The sequencing input was memory CD4+ T cells sorted from blood. As for subset: CD45RA-negative fraction.

The CDR3 spells CASSPDGINEKLFF. CDR3 nucleotide sequence: TGCGCCAGCAGCCCGGATGGTATTAATGAAAAACTGTTTTTT. The rearrangement uses TRBV5-1 and TRBJ1-4; no clear D gene. Trimming left V 4 bases short and J 4 bases short, with 11 bases between. The CDR3 spans 14 residues. From germline, CDR1 is SGHRS and CDR2 YFSETQ.